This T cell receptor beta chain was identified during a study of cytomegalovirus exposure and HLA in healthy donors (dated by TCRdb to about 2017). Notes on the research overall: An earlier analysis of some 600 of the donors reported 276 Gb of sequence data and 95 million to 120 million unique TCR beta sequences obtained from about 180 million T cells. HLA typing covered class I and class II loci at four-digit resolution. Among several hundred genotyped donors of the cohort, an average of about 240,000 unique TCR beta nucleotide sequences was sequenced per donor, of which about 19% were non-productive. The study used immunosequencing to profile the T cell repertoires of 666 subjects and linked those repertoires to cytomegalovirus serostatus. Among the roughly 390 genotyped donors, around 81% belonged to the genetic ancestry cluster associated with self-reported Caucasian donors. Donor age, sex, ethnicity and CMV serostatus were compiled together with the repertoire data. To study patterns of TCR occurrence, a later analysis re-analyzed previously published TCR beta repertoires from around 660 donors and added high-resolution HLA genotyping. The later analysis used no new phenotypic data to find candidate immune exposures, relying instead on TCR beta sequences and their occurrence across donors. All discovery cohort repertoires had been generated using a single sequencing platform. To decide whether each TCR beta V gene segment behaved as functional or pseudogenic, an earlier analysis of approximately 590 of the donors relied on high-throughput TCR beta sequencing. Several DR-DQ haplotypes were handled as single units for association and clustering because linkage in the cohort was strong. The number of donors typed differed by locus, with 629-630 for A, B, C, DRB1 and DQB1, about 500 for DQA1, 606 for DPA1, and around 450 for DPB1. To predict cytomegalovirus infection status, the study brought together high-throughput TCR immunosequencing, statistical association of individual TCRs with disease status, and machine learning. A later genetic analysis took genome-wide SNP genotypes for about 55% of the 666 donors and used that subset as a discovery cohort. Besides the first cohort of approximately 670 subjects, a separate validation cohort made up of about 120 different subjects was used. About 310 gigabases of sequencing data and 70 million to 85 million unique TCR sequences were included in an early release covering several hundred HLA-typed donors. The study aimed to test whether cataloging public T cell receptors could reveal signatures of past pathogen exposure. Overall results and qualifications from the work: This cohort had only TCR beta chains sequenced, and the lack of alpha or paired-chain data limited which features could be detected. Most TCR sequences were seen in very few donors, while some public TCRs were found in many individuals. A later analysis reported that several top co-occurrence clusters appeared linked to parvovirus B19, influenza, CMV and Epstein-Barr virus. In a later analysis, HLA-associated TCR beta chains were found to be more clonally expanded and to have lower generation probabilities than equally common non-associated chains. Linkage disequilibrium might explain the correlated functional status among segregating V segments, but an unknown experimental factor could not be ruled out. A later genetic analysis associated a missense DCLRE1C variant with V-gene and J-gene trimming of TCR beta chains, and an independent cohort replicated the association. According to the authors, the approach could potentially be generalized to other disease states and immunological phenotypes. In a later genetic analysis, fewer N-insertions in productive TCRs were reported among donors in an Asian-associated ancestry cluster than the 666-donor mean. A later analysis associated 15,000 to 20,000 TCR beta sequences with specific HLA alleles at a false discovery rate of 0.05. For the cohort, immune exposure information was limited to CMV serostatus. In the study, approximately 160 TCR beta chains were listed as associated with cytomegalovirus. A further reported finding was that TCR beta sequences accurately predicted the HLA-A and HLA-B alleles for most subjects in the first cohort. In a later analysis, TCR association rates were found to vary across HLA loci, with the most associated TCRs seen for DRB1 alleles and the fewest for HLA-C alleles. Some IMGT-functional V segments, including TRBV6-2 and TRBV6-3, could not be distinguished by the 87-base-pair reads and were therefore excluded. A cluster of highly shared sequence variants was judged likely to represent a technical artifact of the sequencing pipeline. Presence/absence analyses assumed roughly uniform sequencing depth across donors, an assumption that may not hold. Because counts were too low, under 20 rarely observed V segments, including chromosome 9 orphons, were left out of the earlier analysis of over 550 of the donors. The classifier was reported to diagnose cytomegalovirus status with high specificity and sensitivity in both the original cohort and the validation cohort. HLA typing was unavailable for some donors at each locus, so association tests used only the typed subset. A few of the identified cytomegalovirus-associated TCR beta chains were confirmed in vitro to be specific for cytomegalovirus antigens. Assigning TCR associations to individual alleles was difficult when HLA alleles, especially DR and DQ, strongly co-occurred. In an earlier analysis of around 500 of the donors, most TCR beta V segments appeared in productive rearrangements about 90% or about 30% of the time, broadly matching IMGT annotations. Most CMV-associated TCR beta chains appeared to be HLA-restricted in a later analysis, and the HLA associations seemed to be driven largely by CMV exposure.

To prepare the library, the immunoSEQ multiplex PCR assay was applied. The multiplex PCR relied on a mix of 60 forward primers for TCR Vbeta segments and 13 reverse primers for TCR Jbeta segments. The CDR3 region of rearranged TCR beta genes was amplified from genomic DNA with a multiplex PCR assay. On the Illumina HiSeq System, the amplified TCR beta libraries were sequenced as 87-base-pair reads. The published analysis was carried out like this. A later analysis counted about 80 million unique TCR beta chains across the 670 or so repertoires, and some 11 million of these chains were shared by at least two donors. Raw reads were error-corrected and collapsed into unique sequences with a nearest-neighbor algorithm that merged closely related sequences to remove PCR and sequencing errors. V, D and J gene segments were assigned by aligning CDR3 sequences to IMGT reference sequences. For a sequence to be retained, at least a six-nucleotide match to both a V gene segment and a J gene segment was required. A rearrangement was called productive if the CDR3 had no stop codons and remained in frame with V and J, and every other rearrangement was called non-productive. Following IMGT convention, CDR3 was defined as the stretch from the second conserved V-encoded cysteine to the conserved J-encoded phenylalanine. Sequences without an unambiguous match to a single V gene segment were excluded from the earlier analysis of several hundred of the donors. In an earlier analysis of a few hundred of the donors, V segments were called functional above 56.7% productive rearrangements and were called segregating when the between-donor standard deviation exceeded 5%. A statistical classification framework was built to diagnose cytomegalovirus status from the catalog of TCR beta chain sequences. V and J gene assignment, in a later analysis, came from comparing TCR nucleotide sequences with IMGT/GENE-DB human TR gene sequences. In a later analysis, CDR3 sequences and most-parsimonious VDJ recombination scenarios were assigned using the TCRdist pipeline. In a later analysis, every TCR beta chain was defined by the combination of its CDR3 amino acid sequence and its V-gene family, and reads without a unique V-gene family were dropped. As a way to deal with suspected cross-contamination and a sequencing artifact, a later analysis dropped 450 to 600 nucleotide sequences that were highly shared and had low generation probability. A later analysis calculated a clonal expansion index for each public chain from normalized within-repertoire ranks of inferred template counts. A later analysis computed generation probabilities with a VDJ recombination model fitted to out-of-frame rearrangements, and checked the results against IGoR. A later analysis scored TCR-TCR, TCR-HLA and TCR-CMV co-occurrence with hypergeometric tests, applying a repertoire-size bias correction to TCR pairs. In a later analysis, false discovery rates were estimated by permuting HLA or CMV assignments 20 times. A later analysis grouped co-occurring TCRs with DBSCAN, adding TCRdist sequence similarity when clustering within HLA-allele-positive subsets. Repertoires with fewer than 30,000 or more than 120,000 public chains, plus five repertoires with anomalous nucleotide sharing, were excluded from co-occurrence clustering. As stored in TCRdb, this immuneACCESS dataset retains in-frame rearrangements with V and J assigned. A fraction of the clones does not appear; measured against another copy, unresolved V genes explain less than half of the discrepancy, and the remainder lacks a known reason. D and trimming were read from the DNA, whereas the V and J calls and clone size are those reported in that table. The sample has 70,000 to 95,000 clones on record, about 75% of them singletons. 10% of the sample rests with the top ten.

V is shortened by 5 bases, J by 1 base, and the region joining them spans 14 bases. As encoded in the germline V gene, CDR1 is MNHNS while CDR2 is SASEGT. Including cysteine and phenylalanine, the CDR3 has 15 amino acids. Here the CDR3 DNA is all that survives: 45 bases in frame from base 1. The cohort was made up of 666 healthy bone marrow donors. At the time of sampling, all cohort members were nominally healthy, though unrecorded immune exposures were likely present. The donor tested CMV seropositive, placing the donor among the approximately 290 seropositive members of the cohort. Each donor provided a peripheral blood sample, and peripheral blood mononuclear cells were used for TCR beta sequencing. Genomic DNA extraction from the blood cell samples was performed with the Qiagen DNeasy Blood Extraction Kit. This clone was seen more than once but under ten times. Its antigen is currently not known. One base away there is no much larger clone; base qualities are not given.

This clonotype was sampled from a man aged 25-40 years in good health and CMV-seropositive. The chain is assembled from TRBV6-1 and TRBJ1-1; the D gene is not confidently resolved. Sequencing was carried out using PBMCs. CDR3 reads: CASSFLQSGNTEAFF. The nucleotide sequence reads TGTGCCAGCAGTTTCCTCCAGTCGGGGAACACTGAAGCTTTCTTT.